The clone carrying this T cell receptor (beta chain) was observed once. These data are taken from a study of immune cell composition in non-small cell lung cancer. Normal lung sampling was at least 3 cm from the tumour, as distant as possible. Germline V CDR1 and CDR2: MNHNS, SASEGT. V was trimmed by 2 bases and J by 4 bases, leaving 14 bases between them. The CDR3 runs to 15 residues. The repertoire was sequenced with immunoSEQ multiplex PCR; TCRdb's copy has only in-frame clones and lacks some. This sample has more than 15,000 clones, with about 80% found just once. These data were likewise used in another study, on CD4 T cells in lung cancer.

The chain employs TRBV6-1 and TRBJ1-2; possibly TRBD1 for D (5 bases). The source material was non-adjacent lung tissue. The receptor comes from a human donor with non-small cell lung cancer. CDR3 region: CASSESRGTPYGYTF. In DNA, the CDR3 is TGTGCCAGCAGTGAATCCCGGGGGACTCCCTATGGCTACACCTTC.